This is a list of T cell receptor beta chains from one sample in a study of CD4+ T cells in melanoma. Sequencing was performed with immunoSEQ multiplex PCR; in TCRdb, only in-frame clones are kept and a portion is missing. The sample records 9,500 to 11,000 clones, 65% being singletons. Sequencing was done on a sample of cells from a culture (not recorded whether cultured in vitro). These receptors originate from a human donor with melanoma. The CDR3 runs from the conserved cysteine through the conserved F or W.

>TRBV9
CASSVGQGMPTNEKLFF
>TRBV28
CASSSLTGELFF
>TRBV29-1
CSVGQLTLRNEQFF
>TRBV19
CASAMVGSNQPQHF
>TRBV6-5
CASRVKQGDTEAFF
>TRBV4-1
CASSQGRNFGSPLHF
>TRBV27
CASRKTSGGGDTQYF
>TRBV4-2
CASSQDRFGARVQETQYF
>TRBV19
CASSINTDTQYF
>TRBV7-2
CASSLSRGGYTDTQYF
>TRBV11-3
CASSLGVAGGYNEQFF
>TRBV7-3
CASSPTGPNQPQHF
>TRBV7-9
CASSSPDRGSNGYTF
>TRBV6-1
CASSEEPADAYEQYF
>TRBV5-1
CASSGGLAGGYSTDTQYF
>TRBV5-1
CASSRTRDRSALFF
>TRBV5-1
CASSGGVGGENEQFF
>TRBV7-2
CASSFLRGLNSPLHF
>TRBV5-1
CASSLTSGSLDTQYF
>TRBV2
CASSEIGETQYF
>TRBV6-5
CASSRTGSEQYF
>TRBV6-5
CASSRDRLIYDGYTF
>TRBV18
CASSPPGRLYEQYF